This passage covers 25 T cell receptor beta chains from one sample sequenced in a study of regulatory T cells in long-lasting Graves disease. The time point: newly diagnosed GD, antithyroid drugs for less than 3 months. The TCR library was made from RNA extracted from PBMCs. The TCR beta library used iRepertoire HTBI primers with Arm-PCR amplification of CDR3. TCRdb recomputed calls from the multiplex PCR reads with MiXCR, one row per CDR3 protein. The repertoire includes a few hundred thousand distinct CDR3 sequences, about 16% of them detected once, and 20% to 25% sits in the top ten. The sample also formed part of further work on T cells in Graves' hyperthyroidism and ophthalmopathy.

The specimen comprised peripheral blood mononuclear cells (PBMCs), sampled at new diagnosis, from a patient treated with antithyroid drugs. These receptors all come from a woman younger than 30 with Graves disease.

This clonotype was observed many times. This chain links TRBV29-1 with TRBJ1-1, with no clear D. The CDR3 runs 17 residues. The V end lost 4 bases, the J end lost 0 bases, and 21 bases lay between the germline ends. Per germline, CDR1 SQVTM and CDR2 ANQGSEA. CDR3 amino acids: CSVVPDTVGPMNTEAFF. The CDR3, as DNA: TGCAGCGTTGTGCCCGACACCGTCGGGCCCATGAACACTGAAGCTTTCTTT.

This chain joins TRBV5-4 and TRBJ1-2, with D possibly TRBD1 on 6 matching bases. This CDR3 region has 15 residues. Germline CDR1 is SGHNT and CDR2 is YYREEE (reference sequence). The ends were cut back, 0 bases at V and 7 bases at J, with 16 bases in the middle. The CDR3 nucleotides read TGTGCCAGCAGCTTGGCCTCGACAGGTCGGTTTGGCTACACCTTC. It yields the protein CASSLASTGRFGYTF.

This clonotype was counted only a few times. The chain uses TRBV6-4 and TRBJ2-3, with 7 nucleotides matching TRBD2. J gave up 0 bases and V 3 bases, and 3 bases lay outside the gene matches. Germline-derived CDR1 and CDR2 are MRHNA and SNTAGT. The CDR3 runs to 15 residues. The CDR3 region is CASSEGSGSTDTQYF. As DNA, the CDR3 is TGTGCCAGCAGTGAGGGTAGCGGGAGCACAGATACGCAGTATTTT.

With regard to this clonotype: The junction differs from germline at one of its ends, possibly a read error. This sequence joins TRBV15 and TRBJ2-2; D is possibly TRBD2 (5 bases). Per the germline V gene, CDR1 is LNHNV and CDR2 is YYDKDF (reference sequence). This CDR3 spans 14 amino acids. The CDR3 is CATSREPNTGKLFF. Written as DNA, the CDR3 is TGTGCCACCAGCAGAGAGCCGAACACCGGGAAGCTGTTTTTT.

This clonotype turned up a few times. This chain links TRBV11-2 with TRBJ2-2; D is tentatively TRBD1 or TRBD2 (5 bases each). In germline, CDR1 is SGHAT, CDR2 FQNNGV. The CDR3 spans 15 residues. The V end lost 3 bases, the J end lost 6 bases, and 14 bases lay between the germline ends. This CDR3 is CASSFTGGSPGELFF. The CDR3 nucleotides are TGTGCCAGCAGCTTTACAGGAGGTAGTCCCGGGGAGCTGTTTTTT.

This chain joins TRBV5-1 and TRBJ1-4, with 8 bases lining up with TRBD1. CDR1 SGHRS and CDR2 YFSETQ come from the germline V gene. V was clipped by 3 bases and J by 7 bases; unmatched bases: 2. This CDR3 is built from 13 residues. The CDR3 reads CASSSTGVEKLFF. For the CDR3, the DNA is TGCGCCAGCAGCTCGACAGGGGTTGAAAAACTGTTTTTT.

The chain is built from TRBV7-2 and TRBJ2-1; TRBD2 aligns across 12 bases. This CDR3 has 16 amino acids. Unmatched junction bases numbered 11, after V lost 7 bases and J lost 7 bases. Germline-derived CDR1 and CDR2 are SGHTA and FQGNSA. The DNA for the CDR3 is TGTGCCAGCACCCAAGGACTAGCGGGGAAACAAAATGAGCAGTTCTTC. Protein sequence: CASTQGLAGKQNEQFF.

A few counts support this clonotype. The chain uses TRBV5-1 and TRBJ2-2, with TRBD2 matching over 7 bases. Germline V lookup: CDR1 SGHRS, CDR2 YFSETQ. This CDR3 is built from 16 residues. Unmatched junction bases numbered 3, after V lost 0 bases and J lost 1 base. The CDR3 reads CASSLVASGNTGELFF. As DNA, the CDR3 is TGCGCCAGCAGCTTGGTTGCTAGCGGGAACACCGGGGAGCTGTTTTTT. The full variable domain, completed using reference TRBV5-1 and TRBJ2-2, is KAGVTQTPRYLIKTRGQQVTLSCSPISGHRSVSWYQQTPGQGLQFLFEYFSETQRNKGNFPGRFSGRQFSNSRSEMNVSTLELGDSALYLCASSLVASGNTGELFFGEGSRLTVL.

The chain links TRBV14 to TRBJ1-1; D may be TRBD1 (5 bases). The CDR3 has 15 residues. V was trimmed by 2 bases and J by 3 bases, leaving 13 bases between them. Germline-derived CDR1 and CDR2 are SGHDN and FVKESK. The CDR3 region is CASSQLGRMDTEAFF. The CDR3 coding sequence is TGTGCCAGCAGCCAATTGGGGCGGATGGACACTGAAGCTTTCTTT.

This clonotype was recorded many times. J is TRBJ2-1 and V is TRBV6-2 or TRBV6-3; no definite D call. CDR1 is MNHEY and CDR2 is SVGEGT in the germline V gene. CDR3 length: 15 amino acids. V was shortened by 0 bases and J by 4 bases, with 10 bases between the two germline ends. The CDR3 coding sequence is TGTGCCAGCAGTTACTCGTCTTCTCCGTACAATGAGCAGTTCTTC. Its protein product is CASSYSSSPYNEQFF.

Ten or more counts support this clonotype. CDR3 residues: CASKSVYEQYF. The CDR3 bases are TGTGCCAGTAAGAGCGTCTACGAGCAGTACTTC. The chain is built from TRBV28 and TRBJ2-7, with unresolved D. Germline CDR1 and CDR2: MDHEN and SYDVKM. Trimming took off 9 bases at V and 3 bases at J, with 9 bases between the two ends. The CDR3 runs 11 residues.

The chain carries TRBV6-2 or TRBV6-3 and TRBJ2-7, with 7 bases identical to TRBD2. The CDR3 is 15 amino acids. V trimming: 0 bases; J trimming: 6 bases; junction bases outside the gene matches: 8. Germline-derived CDR1 and CDR2 are MNHEY and SVGEGT. The CDR3 reads CASSYSEIGEGEQYF. In nucleotides, the CDR3 is TGTGCCAGCAGTTACTCGGAAATAGGGGAGGGCGAGCAGTACTTC.

This clonotype was counted at least ten times. This chain's CDR3 is CASSSSGSGYEQYF. In nucleotides, the CDR3 is TGTGCCAGCAGCAGTAGCGGGAGTGGCTACGAGCAGTACTTC. The chain combines TRBV13 with TRBJ2-7, with 9 bases fitting TRBD2. Germline lookup yields CDR1 PRHDT and CDR2 FYEKMQ (reference sequence). V lost 5 bases, J lost 3 bases, and 5 bases stayed unmatched. The CDR3 consists of 14 residues.

About this clonotype itself: A read error may produce the germline difference seen at one junction end. CDR3 amino acids: CASSESWRSSYERYF. Here the CDR3 DNA reads TGCGCCAGCAGTGAGTCGTGGCGGAGCTCCTACGAGCGGTACTTC. The chain is built from TRBV10-2 and TRBJ2-7; the D is unclear. The germline CDR1 and CDR2 sequences are WSHSY and SAAADI. There are 15 residues in the CDR3.

In its sample, this clonotype was seen many times. The rearrangement joins TRBV24-1 to TRBJ2-7; 10 bases line up with TRBD1. V lost 3 bases, J lost 0 bases, and 7 bases stayed unmatched. The CDR3 totals 17 residues. Germline V gives CDR1 KGHDR, CDR2 SFDVKD. The CDR3 region is CATSDARQGASSYEQYF. The DNA of the CDR3 is TGTGCCACCAGTGATGCAAGACAGGGGGCGTCCTCCTACGAGCAGTACTTC.

J is TRBJ1-5 and V is TRBV24-1, with a tentative D call TRBD1 (5 bases). Germline assignment: CDR1 KGHDR and CDR2 SFDVKD. The germline V and J ends were trimmed by 4 bases and 1 base, with 10 bases remaining between them. This CDR3 has 15 residues. Written as DNA, the CDR3 is TGTGCCACCAGTGAGGGGACCGGGAGCAATCAGCCCCAGCATTTT. It translates to CATSEGTGSNQPQHF.

This clonotype appeared many times. The genes are TRBV12-3 or TRBV12-4 and TRBJ2-3, with a possible D match to TRBD2 (6 bases). Between the trimmed V and J ends, which lost 3 bases and 0 bases, there was a span of 10 bases. The CDR3 totals 15 residues. The CDR3 protein is CASSFAGSSTDTQYF. Here the CDR3 DNA reads TGTGCCAGCAGTTTCGCGGGAAGTAGCACAGATACGCAGTATTTT.

This clonotype was recorded a few times. The rearrangement uses TRBV28 and TRBJ1-2; 9 positions agree with TRBD1. The CDR3 sequence is 13 residues long. Germline-derived CDR1 and CDR2 are MDHEN and SYDVKM. Losses at the gene ends were 6 bases for V and 5 bases for J; bases not matched to a gene: 4. As DNA, the CDR3 is TGTGCCAGCAGCCGGGACAGGGCTTATGGCTACACCTTC. Translating it yields CASSRDRAYGYTF.

This clonotype was seen repeatedly, ten times or more. V and J are TRBV30 and TRBJ1-5; no firm D call. Per the germline V gene, CDR1 is GTSNPN and CDR2 is SVGIG (reference sequence). V lost 1 base and J 0 bases, leaving 7 bases between the germline ends. CDR3 length: 14 residues. DNA for the CDR3: TGTGCCTGGAGTGAAGGGAATAGCAATCAGCCCCAGCATTTT. This sequence encodes CAWSEGNSNQPQHF.

Concerning this clonotype itself: An end of the junction differs from the germline gene, which may be a read error. This sequence joins TRBV5-1 and TRBJ1-5, with D maybe TRBD1 (5 bases). This CDR3 spans 16 amino acids. CDR1 is SGHRS and CDR2 is YFSETQ in the germline V gene. DNA of the CDR3: TGTGCCAGCAGCTTATTGTCAGGGTCGAACAATCAGCCCCAGCATTTT. This gives the protein CASSLLSGSNNQPQHF. Together with reference TRBV5-1 and TRBJ1-5, the CDR3 gives the full variable domain: KAGVTQTPRYLIKTRGQQVTLSCSPISGHRSVSWYQQTPGQGLQFLFEYFSETQRNKGNFPGRFSGRQFSNSRSEMNVSTLELGDSALYLCASSLLSGSNNQPQHFGDGTRLSIL.

This clonotype occurred a few times. Mismatch with germline at one junction end may stem from a read error. The J gene is TRBJ1-1, the V gene TRBV10-3; tentatively, D is TRBD1 (5 bases). The germline V gene encodes CDR1 ENHRY and CDR2 SYGVKD. This CDR3 comprises 14 residues. In DNA form, the CDR3 reads TGTACCATCAGTGTACAGGCAGGGAATACTGAAGCTTTCTTT. As protein: CTISVQAGNTEAFF.

Regarding this clonotype: A read error is the likely source, as a far larger clone sits one nucleotide away. J is TRBJ2-7 and V is TRBV7-2; 7 positions match TRBD1. The CDR3 has 16 residues. Trimming cost V 5 bases and J 2 bases; bases outside gene matches: 12. Germline V gene data show CDR1 as SGHTA and CDR2 as FQGNSA. DNA of the CDR3: TGTGCCAGCAGCCCCTACGCCGGGACAGTTGCCTACGAGCAGTACTTC. Amino acid sequence: CASSPYAGTVAYEQYF.

This clonotype was seen at least ten times. The chain is built from TRBV20-1 and TRBJ2-1; perhaps TRBD2 as D (5 bases). Germline V gene data show CDR1 as DFQATT and CDR2 as SNEGSKA (reference sequence). V lost 3 bases to trimming and J lost 9 bases, with 18 bases between them. The CDR3 is 14 amino acids. This chain's CDR3 is CSASQSSLVSEQFF. DNA for the CDR3: TGCAGTGCTAGTCAGAGTTCACTAGTAAGTGAGCAGTTCTTC.

The J gene is TRBJ1-3, the V gene TRBV20-1; D might be TRBD1 (5 bases). The V and J ends lost 5 bases and 1 base respectively, with 15 bases between them. CDR1 and CDR2 from the germline V gene are DFQATT and SNEGSKA (reference sequence). CDR3 length equals 15 residues. The CDR3 DNA reads TGCAGTGCTGTTGCGGGACGGAAATCTGGAAACACCATATATTTT. Its protein product is CSAVAGRKSGNTIYF.

In this sample, this clonotype turned up many times. The chain recombines TRBV20-1 with TRBJ2-7; D is unclear. The CDR3 runs to 16 residues. Trimming cost V 6 bases and J 1 base, with 22 bases left between them. CDR1 DFQATT and CDR2 SNEGSKA come from the germline V gene (reference sequence). The DNA of the CDR3 is TGCAGTGCCCCTTCAATTGGGCAACAAAGGTCCTACGAGCAGTACTTC. Protein product: CSAPSIGQQRSYEQYF.